Included here is one TCR beta chain sequence, with context. The antigen is unknown. Trimming shortened V by 1 base and J by 3 bases, and 10 bases separated the two germline ends. Germline V gene data show CDR1 as LNHDA and CDR2 as SQIVND (reference sequence). The CDR3 consists of 15 residues. PCR involved 60 Vbeta and 13 Jbeta primers. Study processing details: Roughly 11 million shared chains were among the roughly 80 million unique TCR beta chains that a later analysis counted. Clones were read by immunoSEQ multiplex PCR, and TCRdb kept only the in-frame ones, dropping some. That table gives V, J and clone size, and the DNA gave D and trimming. The table shows about 140,000 clones, with roughly 86% occurring only once. This sample is drawn from a study of cytomegalovirus exposure and HLA in healthy donors. Findings and caveats of the study: Usually a TCR sequence was rare, but some public TCRs were found in many donors. TCR beta sequences reportedly predicted the HLA-A and HLA-B alleles of most subjects accurately.

The chain carries TRBV19 and TRBJ1-5; D is unclear. The TCR was taken from a man between 18 and 29 years old in good health and CMV-seropositive. Sample: PBMCs. The CDR3 loop is CASSIGSGNNQPQHF. Here the CDR3 DNA reads TGTGCCAGTAGTATAGGTTCCGGGAACAATCAGCCCCAGCATTTT.